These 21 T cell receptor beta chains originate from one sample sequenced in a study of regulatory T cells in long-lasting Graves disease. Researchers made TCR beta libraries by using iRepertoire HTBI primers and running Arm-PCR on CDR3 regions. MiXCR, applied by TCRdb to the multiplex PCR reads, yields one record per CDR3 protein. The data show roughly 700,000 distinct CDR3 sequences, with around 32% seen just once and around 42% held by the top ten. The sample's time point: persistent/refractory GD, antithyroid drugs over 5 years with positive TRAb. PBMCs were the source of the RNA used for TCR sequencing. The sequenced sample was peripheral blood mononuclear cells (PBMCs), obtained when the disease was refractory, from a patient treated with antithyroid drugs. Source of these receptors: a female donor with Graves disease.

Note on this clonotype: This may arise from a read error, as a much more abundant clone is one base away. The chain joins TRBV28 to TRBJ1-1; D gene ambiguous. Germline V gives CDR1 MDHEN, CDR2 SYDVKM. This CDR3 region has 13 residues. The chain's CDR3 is CATLKDLDTVAFF. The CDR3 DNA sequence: TGTGCCACCCTCAAGGACCTAGACACTGTAGCTTTCTTT.

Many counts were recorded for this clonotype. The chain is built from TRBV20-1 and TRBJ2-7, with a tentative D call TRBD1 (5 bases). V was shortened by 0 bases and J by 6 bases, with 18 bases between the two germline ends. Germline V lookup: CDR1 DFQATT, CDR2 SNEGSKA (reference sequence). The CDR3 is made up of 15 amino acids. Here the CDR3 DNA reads TGCAGTGCTAGAGACCCTTTCGGAAGGGGAAGCGAGCAGTACTTC. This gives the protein CSARDPFGRGSEQYF.

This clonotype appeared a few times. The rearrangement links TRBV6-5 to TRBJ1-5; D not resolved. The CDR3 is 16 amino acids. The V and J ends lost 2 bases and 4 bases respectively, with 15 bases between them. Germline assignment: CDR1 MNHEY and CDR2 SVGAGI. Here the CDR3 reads CASSYGEGGANQPQHF. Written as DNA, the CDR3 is TGTGCCAGCAGTTACGGAGAGGGAGGTGCAAATCAGCCCCAGCATTTT.

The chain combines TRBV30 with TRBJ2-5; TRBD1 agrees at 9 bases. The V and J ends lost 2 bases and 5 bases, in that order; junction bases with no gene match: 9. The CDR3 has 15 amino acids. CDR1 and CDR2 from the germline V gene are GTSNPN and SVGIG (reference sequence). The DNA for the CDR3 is TGTGCCTGGAGTTCGGAGACAGGGGGTGGGGAGACCCAGTACTTC. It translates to CAWSSETGGGETQYF.

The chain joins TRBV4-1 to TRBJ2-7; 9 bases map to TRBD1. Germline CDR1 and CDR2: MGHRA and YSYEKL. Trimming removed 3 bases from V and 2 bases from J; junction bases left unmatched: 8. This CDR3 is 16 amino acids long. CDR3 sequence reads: CASSQTGTGITYEQYF. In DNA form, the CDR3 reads TGCGCCAGCAGCCAGACCGGGACAGGGATTACCTACGAGCAGTACTTC.

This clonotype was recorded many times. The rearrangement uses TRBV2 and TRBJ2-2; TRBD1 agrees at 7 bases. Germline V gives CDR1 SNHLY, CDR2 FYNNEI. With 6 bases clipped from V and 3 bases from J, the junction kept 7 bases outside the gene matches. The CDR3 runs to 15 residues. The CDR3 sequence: CASSAGRGYTGELFF. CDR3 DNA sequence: TGTGCCAGCAGCGCCGGCAGGGGGTACACCGGGGAGCTGTTTTTT. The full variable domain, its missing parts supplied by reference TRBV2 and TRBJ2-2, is EPEVTQTPSHQVTQMGQEVILRCVPISNHLYFYWYRQILGQKVEFLVSFYNNEISEKSEIFDDQFSVERPDGSNFTLKIRSTKLEDSAMYFCASSAGRGYTGELFFGEGSRLTVL.

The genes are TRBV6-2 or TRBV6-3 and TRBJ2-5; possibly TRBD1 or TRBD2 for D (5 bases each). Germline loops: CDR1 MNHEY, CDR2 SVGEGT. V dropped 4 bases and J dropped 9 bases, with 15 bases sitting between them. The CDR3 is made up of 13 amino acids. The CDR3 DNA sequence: TGTGCCAGCAGTTTCCGACAGACTACCCCCCAGTACTTC. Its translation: CASSFRQTTPQYF.

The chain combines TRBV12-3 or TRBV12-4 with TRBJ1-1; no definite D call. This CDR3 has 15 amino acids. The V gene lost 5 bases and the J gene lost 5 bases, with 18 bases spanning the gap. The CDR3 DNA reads TGTGCCAGCAGTCCGCCTCAAGGGATAGGTACTGAAGCTTTCTTT. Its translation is CASSPPQGIGTEAFF.

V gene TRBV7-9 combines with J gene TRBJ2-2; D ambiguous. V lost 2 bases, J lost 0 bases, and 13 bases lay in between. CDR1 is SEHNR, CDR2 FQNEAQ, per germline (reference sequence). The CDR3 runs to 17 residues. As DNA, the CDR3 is TGTGCCAGCAGCTTATTTCCGGTAGCTTCGAACACCGGGGAGCTGTTTTTT. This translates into CASSLFPVASNTGELFF.

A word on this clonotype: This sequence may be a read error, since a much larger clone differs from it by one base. The CDR3 loop is CSAPGLAGDDERYF. In DNA form, the CDR3 reads TGCAGTGCACCGGGACTAGCGGGAGATGACGAGCGGTACTTC. This chain links TRBV20-1 with TRBJ2-7; TRBD2 agrees at 14 bases. This CDR3 is built from 14 residues. CDR1 and CDR2 from the germline V gene are DFQATT and SNEGSKA (reference sequence).

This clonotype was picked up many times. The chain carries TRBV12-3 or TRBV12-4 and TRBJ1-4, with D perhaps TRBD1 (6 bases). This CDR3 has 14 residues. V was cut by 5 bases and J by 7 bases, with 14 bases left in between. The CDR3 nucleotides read TGTGCCAGCAGTCCATCGGGGGGCGGTGAAAAACTGTTTTTT. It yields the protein CASSPSGGGEKLFF.

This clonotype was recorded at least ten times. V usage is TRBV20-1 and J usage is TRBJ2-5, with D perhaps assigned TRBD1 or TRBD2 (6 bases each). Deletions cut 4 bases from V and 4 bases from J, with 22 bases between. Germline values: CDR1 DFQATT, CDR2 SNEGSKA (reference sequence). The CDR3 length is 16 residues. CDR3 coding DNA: TGCAGTGCTACAAAGGGGGGACTTGCGTGGGGAGAGACCCAGTACTTC. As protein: CSATKGGLAWGETQYF.

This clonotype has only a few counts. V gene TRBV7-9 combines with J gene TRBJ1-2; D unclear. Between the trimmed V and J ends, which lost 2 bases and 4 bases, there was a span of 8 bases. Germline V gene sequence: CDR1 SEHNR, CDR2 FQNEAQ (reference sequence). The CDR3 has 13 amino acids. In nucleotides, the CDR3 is TGTGCCAGCAGCTTACAGACTTCCTATGGCTACACCTTC. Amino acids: CASSLQTSYGYTF.

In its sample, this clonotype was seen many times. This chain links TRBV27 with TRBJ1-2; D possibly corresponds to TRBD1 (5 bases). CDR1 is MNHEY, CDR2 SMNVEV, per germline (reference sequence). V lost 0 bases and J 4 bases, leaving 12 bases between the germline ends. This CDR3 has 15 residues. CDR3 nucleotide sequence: TGTGCCAGCAGTTTATCGCGGGACTCAGGCTATGGCTACACCTTC. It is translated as CASSLSRDSGYGYTF.

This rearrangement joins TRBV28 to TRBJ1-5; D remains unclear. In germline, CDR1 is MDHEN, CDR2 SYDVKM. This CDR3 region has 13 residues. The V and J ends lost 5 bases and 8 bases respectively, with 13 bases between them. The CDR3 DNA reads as TGTGCCAGCAGTGTCCCGGGTGGAGAGCCCCAGCATTTT. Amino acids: CASSVPGGEPQHF.

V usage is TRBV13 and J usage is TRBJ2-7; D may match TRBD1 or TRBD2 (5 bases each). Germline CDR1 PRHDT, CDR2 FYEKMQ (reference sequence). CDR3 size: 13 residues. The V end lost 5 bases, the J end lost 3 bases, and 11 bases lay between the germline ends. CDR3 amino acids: CASSPWGIYEQYF. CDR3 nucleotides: TGTGCCAGCAGCCCCTGGGGGATCTACGAGCAGTACTTC.

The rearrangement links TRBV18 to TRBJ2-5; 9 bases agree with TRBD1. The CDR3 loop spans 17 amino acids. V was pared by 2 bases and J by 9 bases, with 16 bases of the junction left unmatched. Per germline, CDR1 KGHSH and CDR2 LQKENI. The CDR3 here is CASSPGTGSLPKRAQYF. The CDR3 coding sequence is TGTGCCAGCTCACCAGGGACAGGGAGTCTCCCAAAGCGGGCCCAGTACTTC.

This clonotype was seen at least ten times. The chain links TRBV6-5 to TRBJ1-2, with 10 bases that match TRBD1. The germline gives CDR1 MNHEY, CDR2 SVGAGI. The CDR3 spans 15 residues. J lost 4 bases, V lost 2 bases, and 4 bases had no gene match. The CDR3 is CASSYVGQGSYGYTF. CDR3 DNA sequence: TGTGCCAGCAGTTACGTGGGACAGGGGTCCTATGGCTACACCTTC.

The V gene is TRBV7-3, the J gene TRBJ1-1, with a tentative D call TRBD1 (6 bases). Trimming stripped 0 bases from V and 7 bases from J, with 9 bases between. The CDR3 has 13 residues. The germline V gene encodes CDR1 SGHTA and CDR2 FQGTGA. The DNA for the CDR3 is TGTGCCAGCAGCTTAACGTTGGACAGTGAAGCTTTCTTT. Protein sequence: CASSLTLDSEAFF.

The CDR3, as DNA: TGCGCCAGCAGCCAAGTTGGGACAGGGTCTAGAAACACCATATATTTT. It is translated as CASSQVGTGSRNTIYF. The rearrangement uses TRBV4-1 and TRBJ1-3; 9 bases line up with TRBD1. Germline CDR1 is MGHRA and CDR2 is YSYEKL. V was pared by 1 base and J by 5 bases, with 6 bases of the junction left unmatched. The CDR3 length is 16 residues.

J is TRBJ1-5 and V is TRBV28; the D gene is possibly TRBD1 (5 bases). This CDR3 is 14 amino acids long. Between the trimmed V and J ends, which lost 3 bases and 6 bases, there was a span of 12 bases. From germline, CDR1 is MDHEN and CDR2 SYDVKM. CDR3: CASSFGGMGQPQHF. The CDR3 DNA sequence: TGTGCCAGCAGTTTCGGGGGGATGGGTCAGCCCCAGCATTTT.